This T cell receptor beta chain appears in the sequencing data of a study of shared clonotypes between healthy human individuals. The repertoire was sequenced with immunoSEQ multiplex PCR; TCRdb's copy has only in-frame clones and lacks some. There are more than 900,000 clones in the sample; roughly 74% occur only once, and 0.6% to 0.7% lies in the top ten. Germline CDR1 and CDR2: MNHNS and SASEGT. This CDR3 region has 16 residues. Between the trimmed V and J ends, which lost 0 bases and 2 bases, there was a span of 12 bases. Material for sequencing was memory CD4+ T cells from PBMCs. The sample's subset: CD45RA-negative fraction. The chain carries TRBV6-1 and TRBJ2-3; tentatively, D is TRBD2 (6 bases). The clonotype comes from a man between 18 and 29 years old in good health. Some clones in this sample may be carry-over from other donors' samples. The CDR3 spells CASSEALSGYTDTQYF. CDR3 nucleotide sequence: TGTGCCAGCAGTGAAGCGCTTAGCGGATACACAGATACGCAGTATTTT.